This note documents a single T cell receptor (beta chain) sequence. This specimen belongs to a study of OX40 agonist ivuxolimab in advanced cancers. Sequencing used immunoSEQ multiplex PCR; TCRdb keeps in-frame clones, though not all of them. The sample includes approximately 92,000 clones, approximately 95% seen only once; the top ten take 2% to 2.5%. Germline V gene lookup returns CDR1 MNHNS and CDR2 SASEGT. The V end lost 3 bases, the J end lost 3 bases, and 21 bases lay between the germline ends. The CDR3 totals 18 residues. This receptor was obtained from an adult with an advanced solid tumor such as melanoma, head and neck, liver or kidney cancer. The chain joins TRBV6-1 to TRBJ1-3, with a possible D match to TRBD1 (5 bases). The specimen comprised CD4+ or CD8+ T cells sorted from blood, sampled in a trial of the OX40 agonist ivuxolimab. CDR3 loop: CASSDVLMMGQIGNTIYF. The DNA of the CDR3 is TGTGCCAGCAGTGACGTTCTCATGATGGGGCAAATTGGAAACACCATATATTTT.